The 5 T cell receptor beta chains reported below all come from one sample, sequenced in a study of Ad26.COV2.S vaccination and SARS-CoV-2 variants. The sample's treatment: around 19 received Ad26.COV2.S at low or high dose, single or two shots; 5 received placebo; per-sample allocation not given. Following the first vaccine or placebo injection, samples were taken on day 63. Libraries were prepared by immunoSEQ multiplex PCR; TCRdb keeps only in-frame clonotypes and omits some of them. The sample holds hundreds of thousands of clones, around 89% seen once. Sequences were derived from peripheral blood, sampled in a trial of Ad26.COV2.S vaccine versus placebo. These receptors were taken from a person aged 18-65 years who received the Ad26.COV2.S COVID-19 vaccine or a placebo.

The rearrangement links TRBV5-1 to TRBJ1-4, with 8 bases aligning to TRBD1. Trimming at V came to 5 bases and at J to 2 bases, leaving 5 bases not matched to a gene. The CDR3 has 15 amino acids. The germline CDR1 and CDR2 sequences are SGHRS and YFSETQ. CDR3 loop: CASRDTGGTNEKLFF. The CDR3 nucleotides are TGCGCCAGCAGAGATACAGGGGGGACTAATGAAAAACTGTTTTTT.

The chain couples TRBV6-1 to TRBJ1-6, with D tentatively TRBD1 (5 bases). The ends were cut back, 4 bases at V and 9 bases at J, with 19 bases in the middle. This CDR3 is built from 16 residues. Germline V gene lookup returns CDR1 MNHNS and CDR2 SASEGT. CDR3 DNA: TGTGCCAGCAGTGGATATGACGGGGGGTTTGGTTCACCCCTCCACTTT. Its protein is CASSGYDGGFGSPLHF.

CDR3 loop: CASSSRDRGPEAFF. The CDR3, as DNA: TGTGCCAGCAGCTCTCGGGACAGGGGGCCTGAAGCTTTCTTT. The genes are TRBV11-2 and TRBJ1-1; TRBD1 matches 12 bases. The V segment lost 4 bases and the J segment 6 bases; nucleotides outside the gene matches: 3. CDR1 is SGHAT and CDR2 is FQNNGV in the germline V gene. The CDR3 runs to 14 residues.

J is TRBJ2-7 and V is TRBV9; either TRBD1 or TRBD2 may supply D (5 bases each). This CDR3 is built from 16 residues. Trimming shortened V by 4 bases and J by 3 bases, and 20 bases separated the two germline ends. The germline V gene encodes CDR1 SGDLS and CDR2 YYNGEE. The CDR3 is CASSPERGSNLYEQYF. CDR3 coding DNA: TGTGCCAGCAGCCCAGAGAGGGGCAGCAACCTCTACGAGCAGTACTTC.

V and J are TRBV5-4 and TRBJ2-7; 9 bases are a match to TRBD2. The junction had 9 bases not matched to a gene; V was cut back by 4 bases and J by 7 bases. The CDR3 loop spans 14 amino acids. Germline lookup yields CDR1 SGHNT and CDR2 YYREEE (reference sequence). CDR3 amino acids: CASSVMTSGFEQYF. In DNA form, the CDR3 reads TGTGCCAGCAGCGTCATGACTAGCGGATTTGAGCAGTACTTC.